The 14 T cell receptor beta chains below come from one sample, sequenced in a study of T cell repertoires in cytomegalovirus infection. TCRdb reanalysed the reads using MiXCR and keeps one entry per CDR3 protein. The sample shows about 920,000 distinct CDR3 sequences, less than 40% of them seen only once. These receptors are not linked to any known antigen. Sequencing used cultured CD8+ T cells from PBMCs, obtained from culture after CMV antigen stimulation. The receptors come from a human donor in good health (CMV status not recorded). Some clones in this sample may be carry-over from other donors' samples.

This clonotype has only a few counts. The chain is built from TRBV7-9 and TRBJ2-2; no firm D call. Per the germline V gene, CDR1 is SEHNR and CDR2 is FQNEAQ (reference sequence). V was shortened by 2 bases and J by 5 bases, with 12 bases between the two germline ends. This CDR3 has 15 amino acids. The DNA for the CDR3 is TGTGCCAGCAGCTTAAAAAGTCCCCCTACCGGGGAGCTGTTTTTT. It codes for CASSLKSPPTGELFF.

The chain carries TRBV19 and TRBJ1-1; maybe TRBD1 (5 bases). V was shortened by 5 bases and J by 1 base, with 14 bases between the two germline ends. CDR3 length: 15 residues. Germline V gives CDR1 LNHDA, CDR2 SQIVND (reference sequence). The chain's CDR3 is CASSEATGRNTEAFF. In DNA, the CDR3 is TGTGCCAGTAGTGAAGCCACAGGCCGGAACACTGAAGCTTTCTTT.

In this sample, this clonotype turned up once. The chain joins TRBV4-1 to TRBJ2-7; 10 bases are a match to TRBD1. With 4 bases clipped from V and 5 bases from J, the junction kept 5 bases outside the gene matches. The CDR3 covers 14 residues. Germline lookup yields CDR1 MGHRA and CDR2 YSYEKL. The CDR3 DNA reads TGCGCCAGCAGCCGCGGGACAGGGGACCACGAGCAGTACGTC. It codes for CASSRGTGDHEQYV.

This clonotype was seen many times. The V gene is TRBV7-2, the J gene TRBJ1-2; possibly TRBD1 for D (5 bases). The CDR3 totals 14 residues. CDR1 SGHTA and CDR2 FQGNSA come from the germline V gene. Trimming removed 5 bases at V and 6 bases at J, with 16 bases between. The CDR3 nucleotides are TGTGCCAGCAGCCCCCCGGGGGTAGTTGATGGCTACACCTTC. As protein: CASSPPGVVDGYTF.

This chain connects TRBV12-3 or TRBV12-4 to TRBJ2-2; D call uncertain. V gave up 5 bases and J gave up 7 bases, with 11 bases separating them. The CDR3 runs 13 residues. The CDR3 protein is CASSPQDGGELFF. CDR3 DNA: TGTGCCAGCAGTCCCCAAGACGGCGGGGAGCTGTTTTTT.

The chain joins TRBV6-6 to TRBJ1-1, with D hard to call. The CDR3 sequence is 20 residues long. Trimming left V 0 bases short and J 1 base short, with 24 bases between. CDR1 and CDR2 (germline): MNHNY, SVGAGI (reference sequence). The CDR3 reads CASSYSRWDPPLFSNTEAFF. The CDR3 coding sequence is TGTGCCAGCAGTTACTCGAGGTGGGATCCCCCACTCTTCTCGAACACTGAAGCTTTCTTT.

This clonotype appeared a single time. This chain connects TRBV5-6 to TRBJ1-2; D not certain. V was trimmed by 4 bases and J by 6 bases, leaving 16 bases between them. The CDR3 spans 14 residues. Germline assignment: CDR1 SGHDT and CDR2 YYEEEE. CDR3 nucleotides: TGTGCCAGCAGCCTCGACTCACTTTGGGATGGCTACACCTTC. Its protein product is CASSLDSLWDGYTF. The full variable domain, with the rest looked up from reference TRBV5-6 and TRBJ1-2, is DAGVTQSPTHLIKTRGQQVTLRCSPKSGHDTVSWYQQALGQGPQFIFQYYEEEERQRGNFPDRFSGHQFPNYSSELNVNALLLGDSALYLCASSLDSLWDGYTFGSGTRLTVV.

This clonotype was recorded at least ten times. The chain employs TRBV7-8 and TRBJ2-5, with TRBD2 identical over 7 bases. This CDR3 has 14 amino acids. Germline CDR1 is SGHVS and CDR2 is FQNEAQ. V lost 5 bases and J lost 2; bases outside the gene matches: 5. This CDR3 is CASSPSAGQETQYF. CDR3 coding DNA: TGTGCCAGCAGCCCCTCAGCGGGGCAAGAGACCCAGTACTTC.

V is TRBV6-2 or TRBV6-3 and J is TRBJ2-4, with TRBD1 matching 9 bases. CDR1 is MNHEY and CDR2 is SVGEGT in the germline V gene. Unmatched junction bases numbered 12, after V lost 0 bases and J lost 0 bases. This CDR3 has 20 residues. The CDR3 coding sequence is TGTGCCAGCAGTTACTCGATGGGACAGGGACACGACTTAGCCAAAAACATTCAGTACTTC. It specifies CASSYSMGQGHDLAKNIQYF.

A single count supports this clonotype. The J gene is TRBJ1-3, the V gene TRBV5-1, with TRBD1 matching 7 bases. In germline, CDR1 is SGHRS, CDR2 YFSETQ. CDR3 size: 15 residues. V dropped 4 bases and J dropped 0; count of bases not matched to a gene: 4. CDR3 sequence: CASSAGGHSGNTIYF. CDR3 sequence (DNA): TGCGCCAGCAGCGCAGGGGGGCACTCTGGAAACACCATATATTTT. The variable domain in full, completed from reference TRBV5-1 and TRBJ1-3, reads KAGVTQTPRYLIKTRGQQVTLSCSPISGHRSVSWYQQTPGQGLQFLFEYFSETQRNKGNFPGRFSGRQFSNSRSEMNVSTLELGDSALYLCASSAGGHSGNTIYFGEGSWLTVV.

The rearrangement uses TRBV12-3 or TRBV12-4 and TRBJ2-3, with TRBD2 matching 8 bases. The CDR3 runs 16 residues. The V segment lost 6 bases and the J segment 3 bases; nucleotides outside the gene matches: 11. DNA of the CDR3: TGTGCCAGCAGCCTTACTCCCCCGGGGGGGACAGATACGCAGTATTTT. This gives the protein CASSLTPPGGTDTQYF.

The rearrangement joins TRBV7-9 to TRBJ2-1; D perhaps matches TRBD2 (6 bases). The CDR3 length is 15 residues. The germline V and J ends were trimmed by 8 bases and 5 bases, with 19 bases remaining between them. Germline CDR1 is SEHNR and CDR2 is FQNEAQ (reference sequence). CDR3 coding DNA: TGTGCCAGCTCCGCTAGCGACCGTTCCGACAATGAGCAGTTCTTC. Amino acid sequence: CASSASDRSDNEQFF.

The chain employs TRBV7-4 and TRBJ2-1; tentative D call: TRBD2 (7 bases). Germline V gives CDR1 SGHVT, CDR2 SQSDAQ. Trimming took 4 bases from V and 10 from J, leaving 20 bases between them. The CDR3 is 15 residues long. The CDR3 loop reads CASSSMGGAGMEQFF. CDR3 DNA: TGTGCCAGCAGCTCAATGGGGGGGGCTGGAATGGAGCAGTTCTTC.

This clonotype was detected many times. The V and J genes are TRBV7-8 and TRBJ1-1, with D unresolved. This CDR3 region has 11 residues. Per the germline V gene, CDR1 is SGHVS and CDR2 is FQNEAQ. Trimming pared 4 bases from V and 6 bases from J, leaving 6 bases between. The CDR3 protein is CASSSGPEAFF. DNA of the CDR3: TGTGCCAGCAGCTCCGGACCTGAAGCTTTCTTT.